Sequencing of this T cell receptor (beta chain) was carried out in a study of CD4 T cells in relation to SARS-CoV-2 and coronaviruses. Study-wide context: PBMCs were cultured with antigen for roughly nine days before TCR beta sequencing. The HLA restriction of the shared crossreactive spike epitopes was mapped. Overall study results and limits: SARS-CoV-2-driven expansion was significantly weaker in crossreactive than monoreactive clones.

V lost 3 bases and J lost 3; bases outside the gene matches: 11. Germline assignment: CDR1 DFQATT and CDR2 SNEGSKA (reference sequence). This CDR3 spans 16 amino acids. Comments on this clone: The antigen is unknown.

Measured with immunoSEQ multiplex PCR; TCRdb has only the in-frame clones, and not every one. The profile shows tens of thousands of clones, about 70% of them singletons. J is TRBJ1-5 and V is TRBV20-1; 7 bases are a match to TRBD1. The sample taken for sequencing was memory CD4+ T cells from PBMCs, cultured in vitro. This receptor was taken from an adult with COVID-19. DNA of the CDR3: TGCAGTGCTAGTGACACCGGGACAGTTTACAATCAGCCCCAGCATTTT. Translation gives CSASDTGTVYNQPQHF.